This T cell receptor beta chain was identified during a study of graft-versus-host responses after intestinal transplantation. On the study more broadly: Anti-thymocyte globulin induction, then tacrolimus and steroids for 3 to 4 years, went to all recipients. Study-wide results and caveats: Recipient marrow held GvH clones, some first seen in ileum or blood. Elevated graft-versus-host to host-versus-graft clonal ratios in allografts were recorded for patients with graft-donor T cell macrochimerism. Association was observed between peak circulating GvH clone levels and early post-transplant HvG declines.

The germline CDR1 and CDR2 sequences are SGDLS and YYNGEE. The CDR3 has 16 residues. Trimming cost V 6 bases and J 5 bases; bases outside gene matches: 16. Here immunoSEQ multiplex PCR was the method, and the copy in TCRdb shows in-frame clones only, minus some. The sample contains about 92,000 clones, around nine tenths of which appear only once. Regarding this clone: What it recognizes is unknown.

The V gene is TRBV9, the J gene TRBJ2-7; 8 nucleotides align to TRBD2. This TCR was recovered from a human donor who received an intestinal transplant. This material consisted of unstimulated CD8+ T cells sorted from spleen or lymph node cells, taken before intestinal transplant. The CDR3 sequence: CASTNQLAAERDEQYF. CDR3 DNA: TGTGCCAGCACCAACCAACTAGCGGCAGAGCGGGACGAGCAGTACTTC.